This T cell receptor beta chain was sequenced for a study of neurological immune-mediated disorders. This clonotype was detected ten times or more. The CDR3 covers 12 residues. Germline V gene sequence: CDR1 MDHEN, CDR2 SYDVKM. Trimming pared 6 bases from V and 0 bases from J, leaving 6 bases between. The cDNA was produced through 5'RACE with 10-nucleotide random UMIs. Over 190 million TCR-beta sequences, together covering 15-18 subjects, were produced by every individual sequencing run that was carried out. TCRdb independently ran MiXCR on the 5' RACE reads; one entry per CDR3 protein. The table records under 50,000 distinct CDR3 sequences, under 15% of them present only once. As for time point: longitudinal time-point 2.

Material for sequencing was PBMCs. This chain joins TRBV28 and TRBJ2-7; D unresolved. This TCR was recovered from a male donor with HTLV-1-associated myelopathy (HAM/TSP). In DNA form, the CDR3 reads TGTGCCAGCAGCCTTGACTCCTACGAGCAGTACTTC. Its protein product is CASSLDSYEQYF. Supplemented by reference TRBV28 and TRBJ2-7, the full variable domain reads DVKVTQSSRYLVKRTGEKVFLECVQDMDHENMFWYRQDPGLGLRLIYFSYDVKMKEKGDIPEGYSVSREKKERFSLILESASTNQTSMYLCASSLDSYEQYFGPGTRLTVT.